This TCR beta chain was captured in a study of blood T cell repertoires in COVID-19. Study summary: Samples of COVID-19 (acute and convalescent) were obtained from the United States, Italy and Spain. The analysed material was cDNA or gDNA that came from T cells, B-cell-depleted T cells, or PBMCs.

How the authors handled the data: Amplification with reference gene primers provided the estimates of nucleated cell counts. The protocol was immunoSEQ multiplex PCR, while the TCRdb copy is restricted to in-frame clones and leaves out a portion. V, J and clone size derive from that table, while D and trimming were established from the DNA sequence. The data show about 99,000 clones, approximately 88% seen once. This clone was counted once. Input material: peripheral blood. The receptor's source is a human donor in a cohort sampled during active COVID-19.

The CDR3 DNA reads as TGTGCCAGCAGCTATATGGGAGGGAACACTGAAGCTTTCTTT. This encodes CASSYMGGNTEAFF. The rearrangement joins TRBV3-1 (or the pseudogene TRBV3-2) to TRBJ1-1; D is ambiguous. CDR1 is LGHDT and CDR2 is YNNKEL in the germline V gene (reference sequence). The CDR3 runs 14 residues. V lost 5 bases to trimming and J lost 1 base, with 11 bases between them.